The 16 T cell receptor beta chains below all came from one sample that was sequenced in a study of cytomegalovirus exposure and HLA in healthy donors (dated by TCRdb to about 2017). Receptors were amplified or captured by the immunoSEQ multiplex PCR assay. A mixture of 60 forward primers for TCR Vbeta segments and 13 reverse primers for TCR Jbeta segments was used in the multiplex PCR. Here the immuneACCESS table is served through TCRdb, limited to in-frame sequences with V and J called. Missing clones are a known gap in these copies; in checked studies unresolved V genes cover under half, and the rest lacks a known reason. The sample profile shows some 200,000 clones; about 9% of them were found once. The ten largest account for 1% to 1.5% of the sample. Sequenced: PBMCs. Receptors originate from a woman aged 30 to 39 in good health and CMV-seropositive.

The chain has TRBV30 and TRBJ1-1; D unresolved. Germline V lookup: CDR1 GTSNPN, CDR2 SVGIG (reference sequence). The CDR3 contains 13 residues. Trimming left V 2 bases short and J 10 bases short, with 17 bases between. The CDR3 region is CAWSYPLDWRAFF. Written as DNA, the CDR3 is TGTGCCTGGAGTTACCCCCTGGACTGGCGAGCTTTCTTT.

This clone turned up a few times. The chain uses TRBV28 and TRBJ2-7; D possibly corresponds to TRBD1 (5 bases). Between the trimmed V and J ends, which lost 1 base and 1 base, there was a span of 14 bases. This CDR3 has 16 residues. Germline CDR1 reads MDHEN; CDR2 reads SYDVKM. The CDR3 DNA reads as TGTGCCAGCAGTTTATCGTGGGGCGGACGGTCCTACGAGCAGTACTTC. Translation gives CASSLSWGGRSYEQYF.

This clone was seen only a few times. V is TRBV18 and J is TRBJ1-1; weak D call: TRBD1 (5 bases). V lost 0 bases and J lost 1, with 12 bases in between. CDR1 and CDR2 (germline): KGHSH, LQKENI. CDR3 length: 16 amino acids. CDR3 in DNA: TGTGCCAGCTCACCACCGGCCCGGGGGACGAACACTGAAGCTTTCTTT. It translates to CASSPPARGTNTEAFF.

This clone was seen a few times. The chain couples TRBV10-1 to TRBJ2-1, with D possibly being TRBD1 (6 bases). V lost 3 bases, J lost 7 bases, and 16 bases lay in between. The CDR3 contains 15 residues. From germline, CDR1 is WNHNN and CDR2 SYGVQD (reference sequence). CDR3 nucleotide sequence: TGCGCCAGCAGTGACCCGGGACACCCAACGAATGAGCAGTTCTTC. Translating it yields CASSDPGHPTNEQFF.

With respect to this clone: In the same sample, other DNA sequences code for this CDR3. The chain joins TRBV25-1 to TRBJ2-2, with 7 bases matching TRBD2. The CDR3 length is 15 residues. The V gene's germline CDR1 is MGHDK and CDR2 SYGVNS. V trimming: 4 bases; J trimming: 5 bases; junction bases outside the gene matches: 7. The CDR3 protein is CASSAPGGRTGELFF. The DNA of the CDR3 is TGTGCCAGCAGTGCACCGGGGGGTCGGACCGGGGAGCTGTTTTTT.

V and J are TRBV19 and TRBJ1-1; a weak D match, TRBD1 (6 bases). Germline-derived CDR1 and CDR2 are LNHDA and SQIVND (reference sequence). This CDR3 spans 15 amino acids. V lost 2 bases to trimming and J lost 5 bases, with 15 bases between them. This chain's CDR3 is CASSITHRESTEAFF. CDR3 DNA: TGTGCCAGTAGTATAACTCACAGGGAGTCGACTGAAGCTTTCTTT.

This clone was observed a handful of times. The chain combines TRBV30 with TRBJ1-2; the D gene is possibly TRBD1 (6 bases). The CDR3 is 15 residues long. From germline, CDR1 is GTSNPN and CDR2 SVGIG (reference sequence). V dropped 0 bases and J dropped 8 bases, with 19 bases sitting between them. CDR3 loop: CAWSVLGTIEKGYTF. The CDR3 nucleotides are TGTGCCTGGAGTGTATTGGGGACAATAGAGAAAGGCTACACCTTC.

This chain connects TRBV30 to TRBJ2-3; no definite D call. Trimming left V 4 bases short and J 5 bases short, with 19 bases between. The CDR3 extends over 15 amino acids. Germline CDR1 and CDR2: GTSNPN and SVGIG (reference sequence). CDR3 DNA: TGTGCCTGGAAAGGCTTAGCCCCGTTCAGAGATACGCAGTATTTT. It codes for CAWKGLAPFRDTQYF. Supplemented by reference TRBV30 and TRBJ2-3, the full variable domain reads SQTIHQWPATLVQPVGSPLSLECTVEGTSNPNLYWYRQAAGRGLQLLFYSVGIGQISSEVPQNLSASRPQDRQFILSSKKLLLSDSGFYLCAWKGLAPFRDTQYFGPGTRLTVL.

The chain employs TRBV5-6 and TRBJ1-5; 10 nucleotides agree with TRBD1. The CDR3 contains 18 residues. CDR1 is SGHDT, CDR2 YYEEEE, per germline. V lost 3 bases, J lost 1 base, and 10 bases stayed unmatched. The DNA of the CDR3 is TGTGCCAGCAGCTCCTGGGGGACAGGGGTGAAAAGCAATCAGCCCCAGCATTTT. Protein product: CASSSWGTGVKSNQPQHF.

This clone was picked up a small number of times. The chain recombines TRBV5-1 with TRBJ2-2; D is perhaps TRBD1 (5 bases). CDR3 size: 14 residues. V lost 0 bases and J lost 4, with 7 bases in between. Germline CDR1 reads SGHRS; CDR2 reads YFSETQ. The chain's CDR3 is CASSLDRPTGELFF. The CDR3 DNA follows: TGCGCCAGCAGCTTGGACAGGCCCACCGGGGAGCTGTTTTTT. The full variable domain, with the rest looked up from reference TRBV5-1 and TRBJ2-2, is KAGVTQTPRYLIKTRGQQVTLSCSPISGHRSVSWYQQTPGQGLQFLFEYFSETQRNKGNFPGRFSGRQFSNSRSEMNVSTLELGDSALYLCASSLDRPTGELFFGEGSRLTVL.

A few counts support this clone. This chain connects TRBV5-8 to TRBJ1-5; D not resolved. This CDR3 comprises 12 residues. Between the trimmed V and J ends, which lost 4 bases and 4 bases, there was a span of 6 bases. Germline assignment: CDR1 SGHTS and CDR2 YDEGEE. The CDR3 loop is CASSNINQPQHF. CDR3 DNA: TGTGCCAGCAGCAACATAAATCAGCCCCAGCATTTT.

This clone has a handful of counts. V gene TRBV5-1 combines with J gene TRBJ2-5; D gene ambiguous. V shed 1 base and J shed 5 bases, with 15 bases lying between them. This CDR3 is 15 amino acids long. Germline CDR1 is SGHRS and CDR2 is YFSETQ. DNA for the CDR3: TGCGCCAGCAGCTTGTTTGGCCAGGTTCAGGAGACCCAGTACTTC. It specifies CASSLFGQVQETQYF.

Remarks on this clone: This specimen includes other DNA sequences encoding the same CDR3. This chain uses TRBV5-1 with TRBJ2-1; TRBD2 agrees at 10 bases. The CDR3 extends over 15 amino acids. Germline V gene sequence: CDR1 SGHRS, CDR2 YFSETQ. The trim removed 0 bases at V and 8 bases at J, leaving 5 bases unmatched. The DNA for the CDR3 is TGCGCCAGCAGCTTGGAGCTAGCGGGAGTGGATGAGCAGTTCTTC. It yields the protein CASSLELAGVDEQFF.

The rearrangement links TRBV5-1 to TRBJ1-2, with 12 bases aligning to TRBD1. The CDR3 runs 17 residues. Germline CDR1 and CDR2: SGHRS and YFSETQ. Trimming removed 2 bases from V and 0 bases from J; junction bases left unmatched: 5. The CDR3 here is CASSLSGQGAANYGYTF. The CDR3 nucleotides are TGCGCCAGCAGCTTATCGGGACAGGGGGCTGCTAACTATGGCTACACCTTC.

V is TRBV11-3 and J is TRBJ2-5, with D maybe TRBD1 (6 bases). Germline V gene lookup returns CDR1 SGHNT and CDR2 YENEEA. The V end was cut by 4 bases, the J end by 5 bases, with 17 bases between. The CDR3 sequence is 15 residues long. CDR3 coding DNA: TGTGCCAGCAGCTCAATGGGGGCTCGAGGGGAGACCCAGTACTTC. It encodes CASSSMGARGETQYF.

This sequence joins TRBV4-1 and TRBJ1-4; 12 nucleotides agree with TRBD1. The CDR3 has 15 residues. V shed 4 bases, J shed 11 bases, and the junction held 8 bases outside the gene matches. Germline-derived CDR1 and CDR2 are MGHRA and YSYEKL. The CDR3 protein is CASSRPGQGADKLFF. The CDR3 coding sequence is TGCGCCAGCAGCCGACCGGGACAGGGGGCGGACAAACTGTTTTTT.